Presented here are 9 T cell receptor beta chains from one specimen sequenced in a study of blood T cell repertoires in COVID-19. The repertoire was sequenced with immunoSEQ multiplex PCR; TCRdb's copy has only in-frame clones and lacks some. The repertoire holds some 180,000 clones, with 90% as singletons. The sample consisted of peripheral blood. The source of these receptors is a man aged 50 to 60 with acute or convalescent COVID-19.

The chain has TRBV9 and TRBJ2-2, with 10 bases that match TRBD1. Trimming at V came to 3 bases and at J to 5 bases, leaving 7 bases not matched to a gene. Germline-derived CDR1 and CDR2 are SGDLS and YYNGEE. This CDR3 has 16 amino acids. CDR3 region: CASSATGTGVTGELFF. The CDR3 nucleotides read TGTGCCAGCAGCGCCACCGGGACAGGGGTGACCGGGGAGCTGTTTTTT.

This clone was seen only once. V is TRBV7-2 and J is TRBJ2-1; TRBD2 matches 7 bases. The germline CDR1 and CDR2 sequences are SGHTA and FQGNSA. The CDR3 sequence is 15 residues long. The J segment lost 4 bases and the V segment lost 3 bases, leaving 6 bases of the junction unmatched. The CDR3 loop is CASSFRRAGYNEQFF. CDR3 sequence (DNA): TGTGCCAGCAGCTTTAGAAGAGCGGGGTACAATGAGCAGTTCTTC.

Here the CDR3 DNA reads TGTGCCTGGGACAGGGACGGTCAGCCCCAGCATTTT. Protein: CAWDRDGQPQHF. The chain joins TRBV30 to TRBJ1-5, with TRBD1 identical over 7 bases. Germline V gives CDR1 GTSNPN, CDR2 SVGIG (reference sequence). Germline trimming cut 5 bases from V and 6 bases from J; bases unmatched to any gene: 4. The CDR3 contains 12 residues.

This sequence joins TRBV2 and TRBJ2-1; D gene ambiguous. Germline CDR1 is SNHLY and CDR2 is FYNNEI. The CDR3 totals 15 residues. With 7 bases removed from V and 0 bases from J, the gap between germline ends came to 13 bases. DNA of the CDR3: TGTGCCAGCACCAAATTAATAGTCTCCTACAATGAGCAGTTCTTC. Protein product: CASTKLIVSYNEQFF.

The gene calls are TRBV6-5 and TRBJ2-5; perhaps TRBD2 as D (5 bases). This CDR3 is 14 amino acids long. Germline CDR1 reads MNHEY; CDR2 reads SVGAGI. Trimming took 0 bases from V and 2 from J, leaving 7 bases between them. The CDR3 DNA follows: TGTGCCAGCAGTTACTCTCGGGGACAAGAGACCCAGTACTTC. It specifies CASSYSRGQETQYF.

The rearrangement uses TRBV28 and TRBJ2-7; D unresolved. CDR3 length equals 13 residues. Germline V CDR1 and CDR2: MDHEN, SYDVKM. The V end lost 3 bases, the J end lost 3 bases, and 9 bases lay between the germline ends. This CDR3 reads CASSLHTRYEQYV. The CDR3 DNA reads TGTGCCAGCAGTTTGCACACCCGCTACGAGCAGTACGTC.

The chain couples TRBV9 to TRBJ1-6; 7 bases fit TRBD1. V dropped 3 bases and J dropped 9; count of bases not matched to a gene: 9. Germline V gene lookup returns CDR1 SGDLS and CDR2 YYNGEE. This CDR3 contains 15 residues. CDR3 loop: CASSDRQGIGSPLHF. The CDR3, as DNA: TGTGCCAGCAGCGATCGACAGGGTATAGGTTCACCCCTCCACTTT. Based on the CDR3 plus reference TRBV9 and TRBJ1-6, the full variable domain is DSGVTQTPKHLITATGQRVTLRCSPRSGDLSVYWYQQSLDQGLQFLIQYYNGEERAKGNILERFSAQQFPDLHSELNLSSLELGDSALYFCASSDRQGIGSPLHFGNGTRLTVT.

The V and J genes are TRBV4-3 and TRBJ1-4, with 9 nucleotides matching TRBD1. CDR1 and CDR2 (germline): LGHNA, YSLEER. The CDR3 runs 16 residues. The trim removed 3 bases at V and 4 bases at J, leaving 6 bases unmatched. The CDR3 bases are TGCGCCAGCAGCCAGGGGGACAGGGCTAATAATGAAAAACTGTTTTTT. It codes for CASSQGDRANNEKLFF.

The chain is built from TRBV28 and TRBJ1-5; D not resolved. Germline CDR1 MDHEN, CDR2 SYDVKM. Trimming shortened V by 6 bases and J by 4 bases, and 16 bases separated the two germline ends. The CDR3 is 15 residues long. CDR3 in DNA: TGTGCCAGCAGCCCCCAACTGTCTCTGAATCAGCCCCAGCATTTT. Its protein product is CASSPQLSLNQPQHF. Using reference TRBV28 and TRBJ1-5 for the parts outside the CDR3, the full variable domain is DVKVTQSSRYLVKRTGEKVFLECVQDMDHENMFWYRQDPGLGLRLIYFSYDVKMKEKGDIPEGYSVSREKKERFSLILESASTNQTSMYLCASSPQLSLNQPQHFGDGTRLSIL.